This T cell receptor (beta chain) originates from a study of PD-1 blockade in classical Hodgkin lymphoma. Described time point: newly diagnosed, previously untreated cHL patient sample. By magnetic negative selection, CD4+ T cells were purified from thawed PBMCs. Per the germline V gene, CDR1 is ENHRY and CDR2 is SYGVKD. The CDR3 loop spans 15 amino acids. V shed 0 bases and J shed 2 bases, with 9 bases lying between them. TCRdb keeps only in-frame clones here, not all; method: immunoSEQ multiplex PCR. Of about 35,000 clones in the sample, 80% to 90% were seen once. The rearrangement uses TRBV10-3 and TRBJ2-3, with D maybe TRBD1 (6 bases). This TCR was sampled from a human donor with classical Hodgkin lymphoma. The sequencing input was CD4+ T cells from blood. CDR3 residues: CAISESRQATDTQYF. CDR3 DNA: TGTGCCATCAGTGAGTCGCGACAGGCCACAGATACGCAGTATTTT.